Following are 22 T cell receptor beta chains from one sample sequenced in a study of control samples from healthy donors and cancer patients. Measured with immunoSEQ multiplex PCR; TCRdb has only the in-frame clones, and not every one. This repertoire includes approximately 190,000 clones. The sample taken for sequencing was blood. These receptors originate from a woman aged 25 to 39 in good health.

The chain has TRBV4-1 and TRBJ1-2; 7 bases are shared with TRBD1. J was trimmed by 7 bases and V by 5 bases; bases with no gene match: 7. The CDR3 runs to 13 residues. The germline CDR1 and CDR2 sequences are MGHRA and YSYEKL. The CDR3, as DNA: TGCGCCAGCAGCTACGACAGGGCAGGTGGCTACACCTTC. Its protein product is CASSYDRAGGYTF.

The chain employs TRBV6-6 and TRBJ1-1; D gene unclear. CDR3 length: 15 residues. Germline V gene data show CDR1 as MNHNY and CDR2 as SVGAGI (reference sequence). Trimming cost V 0 bases and J 6 bases, with 14 bases left between them. The CDR3 DNA sequence: TGTGCCAGCAGTTACTCTCCCCCACACGATTCTGAAGCTTTCTTT. The encoded protein is CASSYSPPHDSEAFF.

The gene calls are TRBV19 and TRBJ1-4; TRBD1 aligns across 9 bases. The germline V gene encodes CDR1 LNHDA and CDR2 SQIVND (reference sequence). This CDR3 region has 13 residues. Trimming at V came to 10 bases and at J to 7 bases, leaving 7 bases not matched to a gene. The CDR3 DNA is TGTGCCACGTGGGACAGGGAGGGTGAAAAACTGTTTTTT. Translating gives CATWDREGEKLFF. Full variable domain (remainder filled in from reference TRBV19 and TRBJ1-4): DGGITQSPKYLFRKEGQNVTLSCEQNLNHDAMYWYRQDPGQGLRLIYYSQIVNDFQKGDIAEGYSVSREKKESFPLTVTSAQKNPTAFYLCATWDREGEKLFFGSGTQLSVL.

The chain joins TRBV6-5 to TRBJ1-4; D gene ambiguous. Germline CDR1 reads MNHEY; CDR2 reads SVGAGI. V was pared by 2 bases and J by 6 bases, with 10 bases between. The CDR3 covers 14 residues. In nucleotides, the CDR3 is TGTGCCAGCAGTTACGATCCACGGGATGAAAAACTGTTTTTT. It encodes CASSYDPRDEKLFF.

V usage is TRBV7-8 and J usage is TRBJ1-2; D call uncertain. CDR1 and CDR2 (germline): SGHVS, FQNEAQ. The V end lost 2 bases, the J end lost 4 bases, and 17 bases lay between the germline ends. The CDR3 runs to 16 residues. The CDR3, as DNA: TGTGCCAGCAGCTTACAACAACTCCGGGTCTCCTATGGCTACACCTTC. This encodes CASSLQQLRVSYGYTF.

The genes are TRBV9 and TRBJ2-1; 10 bases line up with TRBD1. The V gene's germline CDR1 is SGDLS and CDR2 YYNGEE. The CDR3 runs to 14 residues. After removal of 4 bases from V and 7 bases from J, the junction contained 5 bases not matched to a gene. The CDR3 protein is CASSLGQGLNEQFF. In nucleotides, the CDR3 is TGTGCCAGCAGCCTGGGACAGGGGCTGAATGAGCAGTTCTTC.

The V and J genes are TRBV6-1 and TRBJ1-1; 8 bases map to TRBD1. The CDR3 has 15 amino acids. CDR1 is MNHNS and CDR2 is SASEGT in the germline V gene. V was clipped by 3 bases and J by 0 bases; unmatched bases: 3. This CDR3 is CASSDRGLMNTEAFF. CDR3 nucleotides: TGTGCCAGCAGTGACAGGGGGCTGATGAACACTGAAGCTTTCTTT.

The gene calls are TRBV7-9 and TRBJ1-2; TRBD1 agrees at 10 bases. Germline CDR1 reads SEHNR; CDR2 reads FQNEAQ (reference sequence). This CDR3 has 14 residues. V dropped 1 base and J dropped 8; count of bases not matched to a gene: 4. The CDR3 reads CASSLGGTGDGYTF. CDR3 sequence (DNA): TGTGCCAGCAGCTTAGGTGGGACAGGGGACGGCTACACCTTC.

The genes are TRBV7-9 and TRBJ1-2; TRBD1 matches at 7 bases. This CDR3 comprises 16 residues. V lost 2 bases and J lost 1; bases outside the gene matches: 7. Germline values: CDR1 SEHNR, CDR2 FQNEAQ (reference sequence). CDR3 protein: CASSLPGTDRNYGYTF. The CDR3 coding sequence is TGTGCCAGCAGCTTACCCGGGACAGACCGTAACTATGGCTACACCTTC.

The genes are TRBV28 and TRBJ1-3; D is unclear. Germline values: CDR1 MDHEN, CDR2 SYDVKM. The CDR3 has 16 residues. Deletions cut 6 bases from V and 0 bases from J, with 15 bases between. The CDR3 sequence is CASSFAPTGSGNTIYF. CDR3 coding DNA: TGTGCCAGCAGCTTTGCCCCAACCGGCTCTGGAAACACCATATATTTT.

The CDR3 DNA sequence: TGTGCCAGCAGCTATGGACAGGGGGCGAGCTCCTATAATTCACCCCTCCACTTT. This gives the protein CASSYGQGASSYNSPLHF. The chain employs TRBV11-2 and TRBJ1-6, with 11 positions matching TRBD1. The CDR3 length is 18 residues. Germline CDR1 SGHAT, CDR2 FQNNGV. V lost 4 bases to trimming and J lost 0 bases; unmatched junction nucleotides: 5.

This rearrangement joins TRBV25-1 to TRBJ2-5; maybe TRBD1 (6 bases). The CDR3 is made up of 15 amino acids. Germline CDR1 is MGHDK and CDR2 is SYGVNS. Trimming shortened V by 2 bases and J by 5 bases, and 15 bases separated the two germline ends. This CDR3 is CASSEGTFSGETQYF. DNA for the CDR3: TGTGCCAGCAGTGAAGGGACATTCTCCGGGGAGACCCAGTACTTC.

The chain employs TRBV7-9 and TRBJ1-1; 11 bases align to TRBD1. CDR3 length equals 17 residues. V gave up 7 bases and J gave up 0 bases; unmatched junction bases: 10. Germline V gene lookup returns CDR1 SEHNR and CDR2 FQNEAQ (reference sequence). This CDR3 is CASTSPGQGDMNTEAFF. CDR3 DNA: TGTGCCAGCACCAGTCCGGGACAGGGGGATATGAACACTGAAGCTTTCTTT.

This chain joins TRBV6-5 and TRBJ1-1, with D possibly matching TRBD1 (6 bases). The V gene lost 4 bases and the J gene lost 6 bases, with 18 bases spanning the gap. CDR1 and CDR2 from the germline V gene are MNHEY and SVGAGI. The CDR3 is 15 amino acids. This chain's CDR3 is CASSLQGSSLPEAFF. The CDR3 coding sequence is TGTGCCAGCAGTTTGCAGGGGTCCAGTCTCCCTGAAGCTTTCTTT.

V usage is TRBV3-1 (or the pseudogene TRBV3-2) and J usage is TRBJ1-1; 8 bases are a match to TRBD1. The CDR3 covers 15 residues. The V and J ends lost 4 bases and 1 base, in that order; junction bases with no gene match: 5. Germline CDR1 reads LGHDT; CDR2 reads YNNKEL (reference sequence). DNA for the CDR3: TGTGCCAGCAGCCGGACAGGGAGAGGGAACACTGAAGCTTTCTTT. Encoded protein: CASSRTGRGNTEAFF.

The chain has TRBV6-5 and TRBJ2-7; either TRBD1 or TRBD2 may supply D (5 bases each). V was shortened by 4 bases and J by 0 bases, with 13 bases between the two germline ends. The CDR3 covers 15 residues. Germline CDR1 MNHEY, CDR2 SVGAGI. The CDR3 nucleotides are TGTGCCAGCAGTTCCGGCGCAGGGAGCTCCTACGAGCAGTACTTC. Translating gives CASSSGAGSSYEQYF.

As for this clone: The junction and the germline gene differ at one end; a read error may be behind it. This chain joins TRBV4-2 and TRBJ2-7; TRBD2 is a possible D gene (5 bases). CDR3 length: 13 amino acids. Germline-derived CDR1 and CDR2 are LGHNA and YNFKEQ. The CDR3 DNA is TGTGCCAGCAGCCAAGAAGCGGAGCCCGGCCTCCGTTTC. Its translation: CASSQEAEPGLRF.

The V call is TRBV6-6, the J call TRBJ2-1; D gene unclear. V was cut by 0 bases and J by 3 bases, with 0 bases left in between. Germline V gives CDR1 MNHNY, CDR2 SVGAGI (reference sequence). The CDR3 is 12 amino acids. CDR3 sequence (DNA): TGTGCCAGCAGTTACTCCTACAATGAGCAGTTCTTC. Protein: CASSYSYNEQFF.

The V and J genes are TRBV19 and TRBJ1-2; tentative D call: TRBD1 (6 bases). V dropped 5 bases and J dropped 5 bases, with 15 bases sitting between them. Germline CDR1 and CDR2: LNHDA and SQIVND (reference sequence). The CDR3 runs to 14 residues. The chain's CDR3 is CASSQQGIGYGYTF. CDR3 DNA sequence: TGTGCCAGTAGTCAACAGGGTATCGGATATGGCTACACCTTC.

This chain links TRBV5-1 with TRBJ2-3, with 9 bases aligning to TRBD1. Germline values: CDR1 SGHRS, CDR2 YFSETQ. The CDR3 runs to 14 residues. Trimming removed 0 bases from V and 4 bases from J; junction bases left unmatched: 0. This CDR3 is CASSLGQGADTQYF. The CDR3 region has the DNA TGCGCCAGCAGCTTGGGACAGGGGGCAGATACGCAGTATTTT. The full variable domain, completed using reference TRBV5-1 and TRBJ2-3, is KAGVTQTPRYLIKTRGQQVTLSCSPISGHRSVSWYQQTPGQGLQFLFEYFSETQRNKGNFPGRFSGRQFSNSRSEMNVSTLELGDSALYLCASSLGQGADTQYFGPGTRLTVL.

The V gene is TRBV27, the J gene TRBJ2-7; D is possibly TRBD1 or TRBD2 (5 bases each). The CDR3 is 15 amino acids. Trimming took off 7 bases at V and 1 base at J, with 17 bases between the two ends. Germline CDR1 and CDR2: MNHEY and SMNVEV (reference sequence). The CDR3 DNA reads as TGTGCCAGCATTGTTTCGGGGCAGAGGTCCTACGAGCAGTACTTC. It specifies CASIVSGQRSYEQYF.

The chain uses TRBV15 and TRBJ1-1; 7 bases map to TRBD1. Per the germline V gene, CDR1 is LNHNV and CDR2 is YYDKDF (reference sequence). This CDR3 has 13 amino acids. Unmatched junction bases numbered 1, after V lost 1 base and J lost 5 bases. CDR3 amino acids: CATSRGQGTEAFF. The CDR3 DNA reads as TGTGCCACCAGCAGAGGACAGGGAACTGAAGCTTTCTTT.